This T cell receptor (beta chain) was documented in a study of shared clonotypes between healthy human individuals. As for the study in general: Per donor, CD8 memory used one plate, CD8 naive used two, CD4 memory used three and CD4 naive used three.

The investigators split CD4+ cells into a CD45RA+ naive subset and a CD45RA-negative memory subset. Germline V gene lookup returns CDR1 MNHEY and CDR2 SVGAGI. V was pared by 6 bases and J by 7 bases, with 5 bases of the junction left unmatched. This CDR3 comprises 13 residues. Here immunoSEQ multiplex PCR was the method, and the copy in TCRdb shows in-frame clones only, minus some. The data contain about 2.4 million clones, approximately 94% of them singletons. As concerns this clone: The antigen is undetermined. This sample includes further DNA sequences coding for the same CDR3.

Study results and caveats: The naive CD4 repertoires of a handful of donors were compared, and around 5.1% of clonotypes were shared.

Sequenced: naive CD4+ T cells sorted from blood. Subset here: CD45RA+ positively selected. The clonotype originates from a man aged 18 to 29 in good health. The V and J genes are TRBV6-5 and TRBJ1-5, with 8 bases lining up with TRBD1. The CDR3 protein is CASRGQGSQPQHF. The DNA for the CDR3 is TGTGCCAGCAGAGGACAGGGCTCCCAGCCCCAGCATTTT.